The 28 T cell receptor beta chains listed next were all sequenced from one sample in a study of blood T cell repertoires in COVID-19. Sequencing used immunoSEQ multiplex PCR; TCRdb keeps in-frame clones, though not all of them. This table holds some 250,000 clones, about nine tenths found once. Sequenced: PBMCs or T cells enriched from blood (not recorded which). All receptors derive from a man younger than 35 who had recovered from COVID-19.

The V gene is TRBV28, the J gene TRBJ2-7, with TRBD1 matching 8 bases. Unmatched junction bases numbered 5, after V lost 2 bases and J lost 5 bases. This CDR3 region has 14 residues. The germline V gene encodes CDR1 MDHEN and CDR2 SYDVKM. The CDR3 DNA is TGTGCCAGCAGTTTAAGCCACAGGGGGAACGAGCAGTACTTC. Translation: CASSLSHRGNEQYF. Drawing the rest from reference TRBV28 and TRBJ2-7, the complete variable domain is DVKVTQSSRYLVKRTGEKVFLECVQDMDHENMFWYRQDPGLGLRLIYFSYDVKMKEKGDIPEGYSVSREKKERFSLILESASTNQTSMYLCASSLSHRGNEQYFGPGTRLTVT.

The genes are TRBV5-1 and TRBJ2-3; the match to TRBD2 covers 9 bases. CDR3 length equals 16 residues. Germline V lookup: CDR1 SGHRS, CDR2 YFSETQ. The junction had 11 bases not matched to a gene; V was cut back by 3 bases and J by 6 bases. CDR3 DNA: TGCGCCAGCAGCTCCTCGTGGCGGGGGGGCCCGGATACGCAGTATTTT. This translates into CASSSSWRGGPDTQYF.

The V and J genes are TRBV25-1 and TRBJ1-2, with 9 bases fitting TRBD1. CDR3 size: 18 residues. Per germline, CDR1 MGHDK and CDR2 SYGVNS. Germline trimming cut 4 bases from V and 4 bases from J; bases unmatched to any gene: 16. CDR3 amino acids: CASSGHQVYRGQSYGYTF. Written as DNA, the CDR3 is TGTGCCAGCAGTGGACATCAGGTTTACAGGGGGCAGAGCTATGGCTACACCTTC.

The V call is TRBV19, the J call TRBJ1-4, with a weak D call TRBD1 (5 bases). The CDR3 has 15 residues. The germline V and J ends were trimmed by 5 bases and 8 bases, with 18 bases remaining between them. CDR1 LNHDA and CDR2 SQIVND come from the germline V gene (reference sequence). CDR3 residues: CASSPSSVSGEKLFF. For the CDR3, the DNA is TGTGCCAGTAGTCCGTCCTCAGTCTCAGGGGAAAAACTGTTTTTT.

In this sample, this clone turned up a few times. The J gene is TRBJ2-5, the V gene TRBV11-3; 7 bases fit TRBD2. The CDR3 runs to 14 residues. Trimming cost V 2 bases and J 5 bases; bases outside gene matches: 5. Germline V lookup: CDR1 SGHNT, CDR2 YENEEA. CDR3 amino acids: CASSLMAGVETQYF. The CDR3, as DNA: TGTGCCAGCAGCTTAATGGCGGGAGTTGAGACCCAGTACTTC.

The chain employs TRBV19 and TRBJ1-2; no clear D. The CDR3 length is 12 residues. The ends were cut back, 3 bases at V and 4 bases at J, with 6 bases in the middle. Germline V lookup: CDR1 LNHDA, CDR2 SQIVND (reference sequence). The CDR3 sequence: CASSIQAYGYTF. DNA for the CDR3: TGTGCCAGTAGTATTCAAGCCTATGGCTACACCTTC.

The chain joins TRBV18 to TRBJ1-5, with TRBD1 as a possible D gene (5 bases). The CDR3 runs to 17 residues. V was trimmed by 3 bases and J by 3 bases, leaving 18 bases between them. CDR1 is KGHSH, CDR2 LQKENI, per germline. CDR3 protein: CASSPSPQGWDNQPQHF. The DNA for the CDR3 is TGTGCCAGCTCACCTTCCCCCCAGGGCTGGGACAATCAGCCCCAGCATTTT.

The gene calls are TRBV7-9 and TRBJ1-2; D gene uncertain. Germline lookup yields CDR1 SEHNR and CDR2 FQNEAQ (reference sequence). The CDR3 consists of 11 residues. V shed 3 bases and J shed 6 bases, with 5 bases lying between them. This CDR3 is CASSFGDGYTF. As DNA, the CDR3 is TGTGCCAGCAGCTTCGGGGATGGCTACACCTTC.

V usage is TRBV28 and J usage is TRBJ1-1, with D uncertain. V shed 7 bases and J shed 4 bases, with 19 bases lying between them. CDR1 is MDHEN and CDR2 is SYDVKM in the germline V gene. The CDR3 length is 15 residues. The CDR3: CASTSVGIRGTEAFF. CDR3 in DNA: TGTGCCAGCACCTCGGTCGGGATACGGGGCACTGAAGCTTTCTTT. Looking up the rest from reference TRBV28 and TRBJ1-1 gives the full variable domain: DVKVTQSSRYLVKRTGEKVFLECVQDMDHENMFWYRQDPGLGLRLIYFSYDVKMKEKGDIPEGYSVSREKKERFSLILESASTNQTSMYLCASTSVGIRGTEAFFGQGTRLTVV.

The chain employs TRBV3-1 (or the pseudogene TRBV3-2) and TRBJ2-3, with TRBD2 matching 11 bases. The CDR3 runs 19 residues. In germline, CDR1 is LGHDT, CDR2 YNNKEL (reference sequence). Losses at the gene ends were 0 bases for V and 3 bases for J; bases not matched to a gene: 11. CDR3 in DNA: TGTGCCAGCAGCCAAGATTGGCTAGCGGGGGGTGGGGAGACAGATACGCAGTATTTT. Its protein product is CASSQDWLAGGGETDTQYF.

The genes are TRBV14 and TRBJ2-3, with a tentative D call TRBD2 (5 bases). The V gene's germline CDR1 is SGHDN and CDR2 FVKESK. The length of the CDR3 is 14 residues. The V and J ends lost 0 bases and 5 bases respectively, with 9 bases between them. In nucleotides, the CDR3 is TGTGCCAGCAGCCAAGAACGCACTAGAGATACGCAGTATTTT. It yields the protein CASSQERTRDTQYF.

The chain uses TRBV19 and TRBJ2-1, with 10 positions matching TRBD1. V trimming: 2 bases; J trimming: 4 bases; junction bases outside the gene matches: 2. Looked up from germline, CDR1 is LNHDA and CDR2 is SQIVND (reference sequence). The CDR3 is made up of 15 amino acids. As DNA, the CDR3 is TGTGCCAGTAGTATACGACAGGGGGCGTACAATGAGCAGTTCTTC. This encodes CASSIRQGAYNEQFF.

V usage is TRBV28 and J usage is TRBJ2-2, with D perhaps matching TRBD2 (6 bases). The CDR3 sequence is 13 residues long. Germline loops: CDR1 MDHEN, CDR2 SYDVKM. V was trimmed by 4 bases and J by 10 bases, leaving 13 bases between them. The CDR3 region is CASSSGLPEELFF. DNA for the CDR3: TGTGCCAGCAGTTCGGGACTCCCCGAGGAGCTGTTTTTT.

This clone was found once. The genes are TRBV19 and TRBJ1-1, with D possibly TRBD1 on 6 matching bases. This CDR3 is 17 amino acids long. Trimming took 0 bases from V and 1 from J, leaving 15 bases between them. The germline gives CDR1 LNHDA, CDR2 SQIVND (reference sequence). CDR3 sequence reads: CASSIDNHGGQNTEAFF. DNA for the CDR3: TGTGCCAGTAGTATAGATAATCATGGGGGACAGAACACTGAAGCTTTCTTT.

The gene calls are TRBV7-3 and TRBJ2-3; 7 bases fit TRBD2. Germline CDR1 SGHTA, CDR2 FQGTGA. The V gene end was trimmed by 5 bases and the J gene end by 4 bases; junction bases not matched to a gene: 12. The length of the CDR3 is 16 residues. For the CDR3, the DNA is TGTGCCAGCAGCCTAAGTGGCGGGGGATACCCAGATACGCAGTATTTT. This codes for CASSLSGGGYPDTQYF.

This clone was seen more than once but under ten times. CDR3 coding DNA: TGTGCCAGTACTGTGACAGGAAACTATGGCTACACCTTC. Translated: CASTVTGNYGYTF. The genes are TRBV19 and TRBJ1-2; possible D gene TRBD1, 6 bases. There are 13 residues in the CDR3. Germline CDR1 is LNHDA and CDR2 is SQIVND (reference sequence). Trimming pared 7 bases from V and 2 bases from J, leaving 11 bases between.

The chain has TRBV3-1 (or the pseudogene TRBV3-2) and TRBJ2-7; tentatively, D is TRBD1 (6 bases). CDR1 LGHDT and CDR2 YNNKEL come from the germline V gene (reference sequence). V shed 1 base and J shed 7 bases, with 11 bases lying between them. The CDR3 is 13 amino acids. CDR3 protein: CASSQGTGREQYF. In DNA, the CDR3 is TGTGCCAGCAGCCAAGGTACAGGGAGAGAGCAGTACTTC.

The chain is built from TRBV4-1 and TRBJ2-7, with 7 bases matching TRBD1. The CDR3 is made up of 15 amino acids. Germline CDR1 and CDR2: MGHRA and YSYEKL. The V gene end was trimmed by 6 bases and the J gene end by 7 bases; junction bases not matched to a gene: 15. CDR3 nucleotides: TGCGCCAGCAGACAGGGGATAAGGGGGCAAGGAGAGCAGTACTTC. Amino acids: CASRQGIRGQGEQYF.

The chain couples TRBV7-2 to TRBJ2-1; 7 bases match TRBD2. The CDR3 has 14 residues. CDR1 is SGHTA and CDR2 is FQGNSA in the germline V gene. The ends lost 8 bases at V and 3 bases at J; junction bases unmatched: 7. CDR3 sequence reads: CASQRGGVYNEQFF. The CDR3 DNA is TGTGCCAGCCAGCGGGGAGGGGTCTACAATGAGCAGTTCTTC.

The chain uses TRBV6-5 and TRBJ1-5, with D possibly matching TRBD1 (5 bases). Trimming left V 10 bases short and J 0 bases short, with 10 bases between. The CDR3 spans 13 residues. Germline V gene data show CDR1 as MNHEY and CDR2 as SVGAGI. The CDR3 sequence: CATRQYSNQPQHF. DNA for the CDR3: TGTGCCACCCGACAGTATAGCAATCAGCCCCAGCATTTT.

The chain employs TRBV30 and TRBJ2-1, with 9 bases lining up with TRBD1. The CDR3 extends over 12 amino acids. V was pared by 2 bases and J by 14 bases, with 7 bases of the junction left unmatched. Germline V CDR1 and CDR2: GTSNPN, SVGIG (reference sequence). DNA of the CDR3: TGTGCCTGGAGTCTGGCACGGGACAGGGAGTTCTTC. Protein: CAWSLARDREFF.

The chain uses TRBV5-1 and TRBJ1-4; D is uncertain. The CDR3 contains 16 residues. V was trimmed by 0 bases and J by 0 bases, leaving 9 bases between them. Looked up from germline, CDR1 is SGHRS and CDR2 is YFSETQ. DNA of the CDR3: TGCGCCAGCAGCTTGGGATCGGTTGCAACTAATGAAAAACTGTTTTTT. Translated, it gives CASSLGSVATNEKLFF. Full variable domain (rest looked up from reference TRBV5-1 and TRBJ1-4): KAGVTQTPRYLIKTRGQQVTLSCSPISGHRSVSWYQQTPGQGLQFLFEYFSETQRNKGNFPGRFSGRQFSNSRSEMNVSTLELGDSALYLCASSLGSVATNEKLFFGSGTQLSVL.

V usage is TRBV13 and J usage is TRBJ1-4; the match to TRBD1 covers 7 bases. Germline assignment: CDR1 PRHDT and CDR2 FYEKMQ (reference sequence). This CDR3 is 14 amino acids long. After removal of 3 bases from V and 6 bases from J, the junction contained 4 bases not matched to a gene. CDR3 region: CASSFGQVHEKLFF. Here the CDR3 DNA reads TGTGCCAGCAGCTTTGGACAGGTTCATGAAAAACTGTTTTTT. The full variable domain, its missing parts supplied by reference TRBV13 and TRBJ1-4, is AAGVIQSPRHLIKEKRETATLKCYPIPRHDTVYWYQQGPGQDPQFLISFYEKMQSDKGSIPDRFSAQQFSDYHSELNMSSLELGDSALYFCASSFGQVHEKLFFGSGTQLSVL.

V is TRBV18 and J is TRBJ1-2; perhaps TRBD1 as D (6 bases). There are 15 residues in the CDR3. CDR1 KGHSH and CDR2 LQKENI come from the germline V gene. The V end lost 3 bases, the J end lost 2 bases, and 13 bases lay between the germline ends. The CDR3 sequence is CASSPQGTPNYGYTF. The CDR3 DNA is TGTGCCAGCTCACCGCAGGGGACCCCGAACTATGGCTACACCTTC.

The rearrangement joins TRBV6-4 to TRBJ2-3; 8 nucleotides agree with TRBD2. The CDR3 has 15 residues. J was trimmed by 5 bases and V by 2 bases; bases with no gene match: 6. Germline V CDR1 and CDR2: MRHNA, SNTAGT. The DNA for the CDR3 is TGTGCCAGCAGTGACAAGGCGGGGGGCCGAGATACGCAGTATTTT. Protein product: CASSDKAGGRDTQYF.

The chain is built from TRBV27 and TRBJ2-7; D possibly corresponds to TRBD2 (5 bases). The ends were cut back, 3 bases at V and 2 bases at J, with 11 bases in the middle. This CDR3 region has 14 residues. Germline CDR1 MNHEY, CDR2 SMNVEV (reference sequence). For the CDR3, the DNA is TGTGCCAGCAGTTTCAGTAGCGAGACCTACGAGCAGTACTTC. Protein product: CASSFSSETYEQYF.

Only a few counts were recorded for this clone. The rearrangement uses TRBV7-2 and TRBJ1-2, with D uncertain. This CDR3 comprises 14 residues. Trimming stripped 2 bases from V and 2 bases from J, with 9 bases between. The germline gives CDR1 SGHTA, CDR2 FQGNSA. CDR3 coding DNA: TGTGCCAGCAGCTTAACCCCGGAGAACTATGGCTACACCTTC. Translated: CASSLTPENYGYTF.

This chain joins TRBV6-1 and TRBJ2-1; tentative D call: TRBD2 (7 bases). The CDR3 extends over 15 amino acids. Germline V gene data show CDR1 as MNHNS and CDR2 as SASEGT. The V and J ends lost 2 bases and 8 bases respectively, with 16 bases between them. CDR3: CASSEMRGGLYEQFF. CDR3 nucleotide sequence: TGTGCCAGCAGTGAAATGAGGGGGGGCCTGTATGAGCAGTTCTTC.